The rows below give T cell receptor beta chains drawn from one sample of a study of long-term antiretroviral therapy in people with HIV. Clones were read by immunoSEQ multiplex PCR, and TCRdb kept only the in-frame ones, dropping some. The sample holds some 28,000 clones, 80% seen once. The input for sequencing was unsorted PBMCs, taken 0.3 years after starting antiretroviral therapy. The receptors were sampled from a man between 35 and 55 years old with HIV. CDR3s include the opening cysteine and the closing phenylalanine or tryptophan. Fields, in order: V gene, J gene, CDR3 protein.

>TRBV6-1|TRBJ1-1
CASRAGTEKNTEAFF
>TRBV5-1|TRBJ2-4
CASSLAPPLAKNIQYF
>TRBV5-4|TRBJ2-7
CASSFSSGKTNEQYF
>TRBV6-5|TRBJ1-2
CASSYQISGGYGGYTF
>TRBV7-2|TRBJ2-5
CASSKSLGETQYF
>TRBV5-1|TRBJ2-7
CASSLEGVGRGYEQYF
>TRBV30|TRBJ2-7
CAWSVGGVAYEQYF
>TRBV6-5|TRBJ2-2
CASINTGFSGELFF
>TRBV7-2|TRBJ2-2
CASSLGTPNTGELFF
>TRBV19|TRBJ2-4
CASSIGQGAKNIQYF
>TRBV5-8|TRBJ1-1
CASRFGVVGAFF
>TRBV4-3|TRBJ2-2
CASSQGQPRNTGELFF
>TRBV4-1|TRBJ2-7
CASSQDRDRGLWEQYF
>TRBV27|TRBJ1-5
CASSLFNQGNQPQHF
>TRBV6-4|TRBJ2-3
CASRDRGRDTQYF
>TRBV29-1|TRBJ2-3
CSVIPTGQVGDTQYF
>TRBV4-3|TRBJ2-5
CASSQGIAETQYF
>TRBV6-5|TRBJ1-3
CASTQTPSSGNTIYF
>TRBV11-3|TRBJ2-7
CASSLGRAGEQYF
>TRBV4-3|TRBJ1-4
CASSQRTGVKSEKLFF